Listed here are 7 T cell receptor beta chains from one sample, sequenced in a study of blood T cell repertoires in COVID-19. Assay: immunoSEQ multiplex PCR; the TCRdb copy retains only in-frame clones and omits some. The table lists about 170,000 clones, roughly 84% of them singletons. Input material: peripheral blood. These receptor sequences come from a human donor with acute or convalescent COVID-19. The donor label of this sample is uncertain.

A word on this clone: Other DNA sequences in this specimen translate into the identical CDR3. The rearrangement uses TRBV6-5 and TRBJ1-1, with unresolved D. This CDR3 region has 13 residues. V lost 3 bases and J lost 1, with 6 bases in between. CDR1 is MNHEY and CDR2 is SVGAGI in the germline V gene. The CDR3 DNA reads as TGTGCCAGCAGTTATCGAGGGAACACTGAAGCTTTCTTT. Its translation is CASSYRGNTEAFF.

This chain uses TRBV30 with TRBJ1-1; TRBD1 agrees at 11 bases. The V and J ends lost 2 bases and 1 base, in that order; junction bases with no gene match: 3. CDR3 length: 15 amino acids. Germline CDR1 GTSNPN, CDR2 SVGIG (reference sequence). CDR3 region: CAWSRGQGGNTEAFF. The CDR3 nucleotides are TGTGCCTGGAGTAGGGGACAGGGGGGGAACACTGAAGCTTTCTTT. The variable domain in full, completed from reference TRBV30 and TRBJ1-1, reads SQTIHQWPATLVQPVGSPLSLECTVEGTSNPNLYWYRQAAGRGLQLLFYSVGIGQISSEVPQNLSASRPQDRQFILSSKKLLLSDSGFYLCAWSRGQGGNTEAFFGQGTRLTVV.

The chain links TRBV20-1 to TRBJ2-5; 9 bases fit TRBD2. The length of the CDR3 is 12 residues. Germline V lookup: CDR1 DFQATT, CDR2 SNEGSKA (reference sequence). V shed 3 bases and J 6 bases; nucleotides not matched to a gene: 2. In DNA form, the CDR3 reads TGCAGTGCTAGTCCTAGCGGGAAGACCCAGTACTTC. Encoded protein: CSASPSGKTQYF.

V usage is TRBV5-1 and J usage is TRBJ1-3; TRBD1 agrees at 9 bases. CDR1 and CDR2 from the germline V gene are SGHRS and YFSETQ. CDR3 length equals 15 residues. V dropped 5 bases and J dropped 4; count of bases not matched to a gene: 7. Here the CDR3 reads CASSPGTGLGNTIYF. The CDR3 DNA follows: TGCGCCAGCAGTCCAGGGACAGGGCTCGGAAACACCATATATTTT. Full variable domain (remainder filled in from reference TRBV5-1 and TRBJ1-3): KAGVTQTPRYLIKTRGQQVTLSCSPISGHRSVSWYQQTPGQGLQFLFEYFSETQRNKGNFPGRFSGRQFSNSRSEMNVSTLELGDSALYLCASSPGTGLGNTIYFGEGSWLTVV.

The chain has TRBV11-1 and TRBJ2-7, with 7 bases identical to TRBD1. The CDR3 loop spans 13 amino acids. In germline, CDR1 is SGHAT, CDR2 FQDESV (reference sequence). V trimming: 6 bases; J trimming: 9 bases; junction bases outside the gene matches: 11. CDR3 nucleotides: TGTGCCAGCAGTTCTCGACAGGGCCCAGGGCAGTACTTC. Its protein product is CASSSRQGPGQYF.

This chain's CDR3 is CASSQGAGNTIYF. As DNA, the CDR3 is TGTGCCAGCAGCCAGGGAGCGGGAAACACCATATATTTT. The chain combines TRBV3-1 (or the pseudogene TRBV3-2) with TRBJ1-3; D unresolved. This CDR3 has 13 amino acids. V was shortened by 3 bases and J by 4 bases, with 7 bases between the two germline ends. Germline V gene data show CDR1 as LGHDT and CDR2 as YNNKEL (reference sequence).

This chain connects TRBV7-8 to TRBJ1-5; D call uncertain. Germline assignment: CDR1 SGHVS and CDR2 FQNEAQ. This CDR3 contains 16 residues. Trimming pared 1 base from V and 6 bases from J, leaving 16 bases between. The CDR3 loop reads CASSLVGIGEGQPQHF. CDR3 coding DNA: TGTGCCAGCAGCTTAGTGGGGATCGGGGAGGGTCAGCCCCAGCATTTT.